This T cell receptor beta chain comes out of a study of blood T cell repertoires in COVID-19. Only in-frame clones appear in the TCRdb table, and some are missing; sequencing was by immunoSEQ multiplex PCR. Found here are some 450,000 clones, 88% of them singletons; the top ten hold roughly 12%. A Seattle source enrolled patients during active infection and followed them longitudinally. This CDR3 contains 14 residues. V was pared by 5 bases and J by 0 bases, with 5 bases between. Germline CDR1 KGHSH, CDR2 LQKENI. The sequence derives from a woman aged 45-60 years with COVID-19, enrolled during active disease. The sequenced sample was peripheral blood. V and J are TRBV18 and TRBJ2-6; D gene unclear. The CDR3 DNA reads as TGTGCCAGCTCATACAGCTCTGGGGCCAACGTCCTGACTTTC. Its translation is CASSYSSGANVLTF.